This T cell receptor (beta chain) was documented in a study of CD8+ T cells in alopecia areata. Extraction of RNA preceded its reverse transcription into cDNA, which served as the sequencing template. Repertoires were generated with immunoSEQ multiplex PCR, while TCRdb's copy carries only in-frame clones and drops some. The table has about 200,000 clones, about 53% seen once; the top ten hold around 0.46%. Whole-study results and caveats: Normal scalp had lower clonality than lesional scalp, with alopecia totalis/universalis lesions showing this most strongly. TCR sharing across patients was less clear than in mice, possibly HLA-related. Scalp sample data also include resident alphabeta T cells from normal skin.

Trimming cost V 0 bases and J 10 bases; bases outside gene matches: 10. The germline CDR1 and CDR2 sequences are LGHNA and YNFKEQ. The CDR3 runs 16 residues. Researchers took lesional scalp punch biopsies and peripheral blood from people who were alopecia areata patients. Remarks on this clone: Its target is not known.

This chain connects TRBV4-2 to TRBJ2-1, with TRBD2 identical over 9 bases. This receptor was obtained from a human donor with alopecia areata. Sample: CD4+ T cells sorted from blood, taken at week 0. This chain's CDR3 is CASSQEEGGGAREQFF. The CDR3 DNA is TGTGCCAGCAGCCAAGAAGAAGGCGGGGGGGCACGAGAGCAGTTCTTC.